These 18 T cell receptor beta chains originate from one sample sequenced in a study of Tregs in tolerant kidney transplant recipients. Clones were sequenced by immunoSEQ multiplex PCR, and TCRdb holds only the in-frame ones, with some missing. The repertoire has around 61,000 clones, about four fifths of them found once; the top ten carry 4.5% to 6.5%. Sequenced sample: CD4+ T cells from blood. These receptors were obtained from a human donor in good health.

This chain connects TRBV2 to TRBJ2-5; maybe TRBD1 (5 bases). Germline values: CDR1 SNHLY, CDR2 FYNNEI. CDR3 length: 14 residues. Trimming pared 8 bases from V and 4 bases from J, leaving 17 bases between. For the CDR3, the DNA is TGTGCCAGCTTGGAGTCCCTGACAGCAGAGACCCAGTACTTC. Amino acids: CASLESLTAETQYF.

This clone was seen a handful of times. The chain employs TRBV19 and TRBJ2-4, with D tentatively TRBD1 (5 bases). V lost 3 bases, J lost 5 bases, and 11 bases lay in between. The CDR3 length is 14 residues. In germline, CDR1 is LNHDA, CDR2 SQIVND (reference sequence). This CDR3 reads CASSMGLGENIQYF. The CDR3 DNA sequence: TGTGCCAGTAGTATGGGATTAGGGGAAAACATTCAGTACTTC.

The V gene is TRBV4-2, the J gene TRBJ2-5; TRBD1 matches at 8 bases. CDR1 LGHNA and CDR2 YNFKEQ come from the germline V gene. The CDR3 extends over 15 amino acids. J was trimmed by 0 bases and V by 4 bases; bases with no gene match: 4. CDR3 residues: CASSPVDRDQETQYF. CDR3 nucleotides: TGTGCCAGCAGCCCAGTGGACAGGGACCAAGAGACCCAGTACTTC.

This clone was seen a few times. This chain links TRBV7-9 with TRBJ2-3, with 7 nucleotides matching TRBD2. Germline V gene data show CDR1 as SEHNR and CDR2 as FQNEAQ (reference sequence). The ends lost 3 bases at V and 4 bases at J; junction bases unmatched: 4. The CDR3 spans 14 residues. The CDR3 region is CASSFRLAPDTQYF. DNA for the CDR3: TGTGCCAGCAGCTTCCGACTAGCCCCAGATACGCAGTATTTT.

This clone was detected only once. The CDR3 protein is CASRVATSYNEQFF. CDR3 coding DNA: TGTGCCAGTAGAGTAGCCACTTCATACAATGAGCAGTTCTTC. This chain links TRBV2 with TRBJ2-1; D is unclear. Looked up from germline, CDR1 is SNHLY and CDR2 is FYNNEI. This CDR3 has 14 amino acids. V was cut by 9 bases and J by 4 bases, with 16 bases left in between.

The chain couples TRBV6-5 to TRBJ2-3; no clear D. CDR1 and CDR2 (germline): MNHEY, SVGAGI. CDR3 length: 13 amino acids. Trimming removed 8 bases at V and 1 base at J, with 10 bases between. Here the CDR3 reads CASLSPGTDTQYF. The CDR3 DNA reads TGTGCCAGCCTCTCTCCCGGCACAGATACGCAGTATTTT.

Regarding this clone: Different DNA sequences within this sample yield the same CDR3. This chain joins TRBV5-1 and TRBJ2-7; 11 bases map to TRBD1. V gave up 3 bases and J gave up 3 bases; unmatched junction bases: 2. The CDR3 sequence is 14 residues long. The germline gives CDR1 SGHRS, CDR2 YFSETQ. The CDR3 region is CASSSGTGGYEQYF. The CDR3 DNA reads TGCGCCAGCAGCTCCGGGACAGGGGGCTACGAGCAGTACTTC.

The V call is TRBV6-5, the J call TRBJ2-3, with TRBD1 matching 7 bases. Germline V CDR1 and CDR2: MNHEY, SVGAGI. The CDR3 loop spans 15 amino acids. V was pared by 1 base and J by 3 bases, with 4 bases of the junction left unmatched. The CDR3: CASSYFGTATDTQYF. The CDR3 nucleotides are TGTGCCAGCAGTTACTTCGGGACAGCAACAGATACGCAGTATTTT.

In DNA, the CDR3 is TGTGCCAGTACACCGGCCAGGGAAAATTCACCCCTCCACTTT. This encodes CASTPARENSPLHF. The chain is built from TRBV19 and TRBJ1-6; D perhaps matches TRBD1 (5 bases). The CDR3 is made up of 14 amino acids. Trimming stripped 7 bases from V and 7 bases from J, with 14 bases between. Germline V gene lookup returns CDR1 LNHDA and CDR2 SQIVND (reference sequence).

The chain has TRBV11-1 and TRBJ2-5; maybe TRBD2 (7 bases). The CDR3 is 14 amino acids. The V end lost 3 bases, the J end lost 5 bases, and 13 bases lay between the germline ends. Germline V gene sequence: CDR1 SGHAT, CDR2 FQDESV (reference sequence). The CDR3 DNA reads TGTGCCAGCAGCTTTGGGGGGGCACGGGAGACCCAGTACTTC. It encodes CASSFGGARETQYF.

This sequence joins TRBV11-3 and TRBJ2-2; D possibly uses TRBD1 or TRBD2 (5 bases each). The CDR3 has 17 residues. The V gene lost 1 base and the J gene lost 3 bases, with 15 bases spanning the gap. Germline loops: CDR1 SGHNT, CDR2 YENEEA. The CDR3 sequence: CASSLVPWGYHTGELFF. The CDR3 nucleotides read TGTGCCAGCAGCTTAGTCCCTTGGGGGTACCACACCGGGGAGCTGTTTTTT.

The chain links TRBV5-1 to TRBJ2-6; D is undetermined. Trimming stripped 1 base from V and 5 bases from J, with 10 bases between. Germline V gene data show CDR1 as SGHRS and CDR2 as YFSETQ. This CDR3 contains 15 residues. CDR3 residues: CASSLNAGRANVLTF. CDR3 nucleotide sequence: TGCGCCAGCAGCTTGAACGCCGGCCGGGCCAACGTCCTGACTTTC.

CDR3 bases: TGTGCCAGCAGCACCCCAGGGGAAAGGGGCTACACCTTC. This encodes CASSTPGERGYTF. The chain employs TRBV5-4 and TRBJ1-2, with D tentatively TRBD1 (6 bases). V was trimmed by 4 bases and J by 8 bases, leaving 15 bases between them. Per germline, CDR1 SGHNT and CDR2 YYREEE (reference sequence). The CDR3 is 13 residues long.

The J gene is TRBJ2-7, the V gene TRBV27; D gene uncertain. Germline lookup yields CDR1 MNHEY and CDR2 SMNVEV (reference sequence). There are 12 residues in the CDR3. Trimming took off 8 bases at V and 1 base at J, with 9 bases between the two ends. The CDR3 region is CASPGPSYEQYF. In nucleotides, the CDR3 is TGTGCCAGCCCTGGACCGTCCTACGAGCAGTACTTC.

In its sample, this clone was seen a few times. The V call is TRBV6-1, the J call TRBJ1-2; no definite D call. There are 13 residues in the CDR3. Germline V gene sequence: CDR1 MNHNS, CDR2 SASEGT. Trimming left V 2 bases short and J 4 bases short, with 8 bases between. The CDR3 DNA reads TGTGCCAGCAGTGAAATTGGACTCTATGGCTACACCTTC. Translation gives CASSEIGLYGYTF.

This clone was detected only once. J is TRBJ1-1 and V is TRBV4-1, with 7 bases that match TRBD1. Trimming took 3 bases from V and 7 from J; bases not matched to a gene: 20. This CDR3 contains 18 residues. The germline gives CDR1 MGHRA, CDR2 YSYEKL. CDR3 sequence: CASSHGLLGTVELGEAFF. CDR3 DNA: TGCGCCAGCAGCCATGGGTTACTTGGGACAGTTGAATTGGGTGAAGCTTTCTTT.

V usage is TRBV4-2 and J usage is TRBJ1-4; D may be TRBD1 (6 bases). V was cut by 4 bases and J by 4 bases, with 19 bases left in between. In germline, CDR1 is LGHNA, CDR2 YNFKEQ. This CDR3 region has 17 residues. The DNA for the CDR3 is TGTGCCAGCAGCCGACTCCCCAACAGGGAGGGTAATGAAAAACTGTTTTTT. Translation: CASSRLPNREGNEKLFF.

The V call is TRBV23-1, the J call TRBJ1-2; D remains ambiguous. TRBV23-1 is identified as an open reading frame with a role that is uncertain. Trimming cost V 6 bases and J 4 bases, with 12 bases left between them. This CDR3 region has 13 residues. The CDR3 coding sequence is TGCGCCAGCAGCCTCGGACGGAGCTATGGCTACACCTTC. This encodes CASSLGRSYGYTF.